Each of the 13 T cell receptor beta chains below was sequenced from the same sample in a study of CD8+CD57+ T cells in acquired aplastic anemia. Profiling that covered TCR beta VDJ and CDR3 relied on genomic DNA as its template. One entry per CDR3 protein, called by TCRdb with MiXCR from the reads. Found here are more than 150,000 distinct CDR3 sequences, 64% of them singletons; the top ten hold roughly 46%. The specimen sequenced was sorted CD4+, CD8+, or CD8+CD57+ T cells (not recorded which) from PBMCs. The receptors derive from a human donor with severe aplastic anemia or a healthy control (not recorded which).

This chain uses TRBV20-1 with TRBJ2-7; 8 bases align to TRBD1. The CDR3 runs 12 residues. Germline assignment: CDR1 DFQATT and CDR2 SNEGSKA (reference sequence). The J segment lost 6 bases and the V segment lost 6 bases, leaving 7 bases of the junction unmatched. CDR3 region: CSATQGAAEQYF. CDR3 nucleotides: TGCAGTGCCACCCAGGGGGCTGCCGAGCAGTACTTC.

The chain employs TRBV20-1 and TRBJ2-5, with TRBD1 identical over 7 bases. The CDR3 is 14 amino acids. V was pared by 6 bases and J by 3 bases, with 10 bases of the junction left unmatched. Germline-derived CDR1 and CDR2 are DFQATT and SNEGSKA (reference sequence). The CDR3 region is CSAGGQTVKETQYF. The CDR3 DNA is TGCAGTGCAGGGGGACAGACTGTAAAAGAGACCCAGTACTTC.

The V call is TRBV15, the J call TRBJ2-5; maybe TRBD1 (5 bases). Trimming took 2 bases from V and 2 from J, leaving 9 bases between them. Looked up from germline, CDR1 is LNHNV and CDR2 is YYDKDF (reference sequence). There are 14 residues in the CDR3. The CDR3 sequence: CATSRQGPQETQYF. As DNA, the CDR3 is TGTGCCACCAGCAGACAGGGCCCGCAAGAGACCCAGTACTTC.

With respect to this clonotype: This may be a read error: a much more frequent sequence differs by one nucleotide. V gene TRBV7-9 combines with J gene TRBJ2-7, with D unresolved. Germline V gene data show CDR1 as SEHNR and CDR2 as FQNEAQ (reference sequence). Trimming took 6 bases from V and 0 from J, leaving 9 bases between them. This CDR3 contains 13 residues. The CDR3 sequence: CASSSAYSYEQYF. The CDR3 DNA follows: TGTGCCAGCAGTTCTGCGTACTCCTACGAGCAGTACTTC. The variable domain in full, with the rest retrieved from reference TRBV7-9 and TRBJ2-7, is DTGVSQNPRHKITKRGQNVTFRCDPISEHNRLYWYRQTLGQGPEFLTYFQNEAQLEKSRLLSDRFSAERPKGSFSTLEIQRTEQGDSAMYLCASSSAYSYEQYFGPGTRLTVT.

The chain combines TRBV7-8 with TRBJ1-2; D might be TRBD1 (6 bases). This CDR3 is built from 14 residues. Deletions cut 5 bases from V and 8 bases from J, with 18 bases between. Germline V gives CDR1 SGHVS, CDR2 FQNEAQ. The CDR3 sequence is CASSQGTTGLGYTF. In DNA, the CDR3 is TGTGCCAGCAGCCAAGGCACTACAGGGTTGGGCTACACCTTC.

The chain is built from TRBV7-9 and TRBJ1-2, with D possibly TRBD1 on 5 matching bases. The V and J ends lost 7 bases and 7 bases respectively, with 22 bases between them. The CDR3 is 15 residues long. Per germline, CDR1 SEHNR and CDR2 FQNEAQ (reference sequence). The CDR3, as DNA: TGTGCCAGCACCCTTCCATCGGGGCGAACGGGTGGCTACACCTTC. It yields the protein CASTLPSGRTGGYTF.

On this clonotype: A read error may produce the germline difference seen at one junction end. The genes are TRBV9 and TRBJ1-3, with TRBD1 identical over 7 bases. This CDR3 spans 15 amino acids. Germline V gives CDR1 SGDLS, CDR2 YYNGEE. The CDR3 nucleotides read TGTGCCAGCAGCGGGAAGACAGGGACTGGTAACACCATATATTTT. Its translation is CASSGKTGTGNTIYF. Full variable domain (outside the CDR3, taken from reference TRBV9 and TRBJ1-3): DSGVTQTPKHLITATGQRVTLRCSPRSGDLSVYWYQQSLDQGLQFLIQYYNGEERAKGNILERFSAQQFPDLHSELNLSSLELGDSALYFCASSGKTGTGNTIYFGEGSWLTVV.

The V call is TRBV12-3 or TRBV12-4, the J call TRBJ1-2; unclear D gene. V was pared by 3 bases and J by 0 bases, with 8 bases between. The CDR3 has 14 residues. CDR3 region: CASSFGIANYGYTF. CDR3 bases: TGTGCCAGCAGTTTCGGCATAGCTAACTATGGCTACACCTTC.

A note on this clonotype: Sequence at one end of the junction differs from germline and may be a read error. CDR3 DNA: TGTGCCAGCAGAAGCGGACAGGCCAATGAGCAGTTCTTC. Translated, it gives CASRSGQANEQFF. The chain uses TRBV5-1 and TRBJ2-1, with 7 bases matching TRBD1. This CDR3 is 13 amino acids long. Looked up from germline, CDR1 is SGHRS and CDR2 is YFSETQ.

V gene TRBV7-9 combines with J gene TRBJ1-2; D is perhaps TRBD1 (5 bases). The CDR3 extends over 13 amino acids. CDR1 SEHNR and CDR2 FQNEAQ come from the germline V gene (reference sequence). The V and J ends lost 3 bases and 7 bases respectively, with 12 bases between them. The CDR3 loop is CASSLGRRGGYTF. CDR3 sequence (DNA): TGTGCCAGCAGCTTGGGGCGGAGGGGTGGCTACACCTTC.

The count of this clonotype is one. Mismatch with germline at one junction end may stem from a read error. CDR3 in DNA: TGCAGTGCTAGAGGAGACGGGGGGGACCGGGAACTGTTTTTT. It is translated as CSARGDGGDRELFF. The J gene is TRBJ2-2, the V gene TRBV20-1, with 8 bases lining up with TRBD2. In germline, CDR1 is DFQATT, CDR2 SNEGSKA (reference sequence). CDR3 length equals 14 residues.

This rearrangement joins TRBV9 to TRBJ1-6; no clear D gene. CDR1 and CDR2 from the germline V gene are SGDLS and YYNGEE. Between the trimmed V and J ends, which lost 2 bases and 7 bases, there was a span of 10 bases. The CDR3 consists of 14 residues. The CDR3 sequence is CASSVKGMNSPLHF. CDR3 bases: TGTGCCAGCAGCGTGAAAGGGATGAATTCACCCCTCCACTTT.

This chain uses TRBV29-1 with TRBJ2-5, with D hard to call. The germline CDR1 and CDR2 sequences are SQVTM and ANQGSEA. Trimming cost V 4 bases and J 5 bases, with 11 bases left between them. The CDR3 sequence is 12 residues long. CDR3 sequence (DNA): TGCAGCGTTGCGTTGGGTGCGGAGACCCAGTACTTC. It yields the protein CSVALGAETQYF.